Below are 5 T cell receptor beta chains sequenced from a single sample in a study of siplizumab effects on memory and regulatory T cells. The data were produced by immunoSEQ multiplex PCR, yet TCRdb's version contains in-frame clones alone and is incomplete. The sample includes over 100,000 clones, about 93% seen only once; the top ten take roughly 0.64%. The source material was Tregs sorted from blood. These receptors originate from a human donor in good health.

The genes are TRBV10-3 and TRBJ1-3; TRBD1 is a possible D gene (5 bases). The germline V gene has CDR1 ENHRY and CDR2 SYGVKD. The V end was cut by 4 bases, the J end by 2 bases, with 6 bases between. The CDR3 totals 13 residues. CDR3 sequence reads: CAISGGAGNTIYF. The CDR3 DNA sequence: TGTGCCATCAGTGGGGGGGCTGGAAACACCATATATTTT.

V and J are TRBV5-4 and TRBJ2-1; D is uncertain. V gave up 0 bases and J gave up 9 bases, with 16 bases separating them. Germline CDR1 reads SGHNT; CDR2 reads YYREEE (reference sequence). This CDR3 region has 15 residues. CDR3 region: CASSLVPELRAEQFF. The DNA for the CDR3 is TGTGCCAGCAGCTTGGTCCCGGAGCTAAGGGCTGAGCAGTTCTTC.

The chain carries TRBV5-4 and TRBJ1-3; D gene unclear. V was shortened by 4 bases and J by 0 bases, with 14 bases between the two germline ends. The CDR3 runs to 16 residues. Per the germline V gene, CDR1 is SGHNT and CDR2 is YYREEE (reference sequence). The CDR3 loop reads CASSNYRGLSGNTIYF. DNA of the CDR3: TGTGCCAGCAGCAATTACAGAGGACTCTCTGGAAACACCATATATTTT. Drawing the rest from reference TRBV5-4 and TRBJ1-3, the complete variable domain is ETGVTQSPTHLIKTRGQQVTLRCSSQSGHNTVSWYQQALGQGPQFIFQYYREEENGRGNFPPRFSGLQFPNYSSELNVNALELDDSALYLCASSNYRGLSGNTIYFGEGSWLTVV.

The chain joins TRBV5-1 to TRBJ2-7, with D perhaps TRBD1 or TRBD2 (5 bases each). CDR3 length equals 15 residues. The germline V gene encodes CDR1 SGHRS and CDR2 YFSETQ. Trimming removed 0 bases from V and 13 bases from J, with 23 bases in between. The DNA for the CDR3 is TGCGCCAGCAGCTTGGCAACGGGATCAATCAGGGTGAAATACTTC. Its protein is CASSLATGSIRVKYF.

CDR3 sequence: CASSGLRGTGGGNEQFF. The CDR3 DNA is TGTGCCAGCAGTGGTCTTAGGGGGACAGGGGGAGGCAATGAGCAGTTCTTC. The chain is built from TRBV25-1 and TRBJ2-1, with TRBD1 matching over 11 bases. The V segment lost 4 bases and the J segment 6 bases; nucleotides outside the gene matches: 11. This CDR3 has 17 amino acids. CDR1 and CDR2 (germline): MGHDK, SYGVNS.